Listed here are 19 T cell receptor beta chains from one sample, sequenced in a study of cytomegalovirus exposure and HLA in healthy donors (dated by TCRdb to about 2017). Receptor libraries were prepared by the immunoSEQ multiplex PCR assay. The multiplex PCR relied on a mix of 60 forward primers for TCR Vbeta segments and 13 reverse primers for TCR Jbeta segments. The table was pulled from immuneACCESS by TCRdb, which kept in-frame rearrangements only. Such tables lose some clones; where checked, under half of the loss comes from unresolved V genes, and the rest has no known cause. This sample holds about 130,000 clones; approximately 70% were observed only once. The ten top clones hold over 2% of the sample. Sequencing was done on a sample of PBMCs. The source of these receptors is an older woman in good health and CMV-seropositive.

The table lists this clone with a few counts. This chain joins TRBV7-9 and TRBJ1-2; maybe TRBD1 (6 bases). Trimming took off 0 bases at V and 5 bases at J, with 16 bases between the two ends. The CDR3 has 16 residues. From germline, CDR1 is SEHNR and CDR2 FQNEAQ (reference sequence). The CDR3: CASSLARGGVTYGYTF. CDR3 sequence (DNA): TGTGCCAGCAGCTTAGCGAGGGGGGGGGTCACTTATGGCTACACCTTC. The whole variable domain, remainder taken from reference TRBV7-9 and TRBJ1-2, is DTGVSQNPRHKITKRGQNVTFRCDPISEHNRLYWYRQTLGQGPEFLTYFQNEAQLEKSRLLSDRFSAERPKGSFSTLEIQRTEQGDSAMYLCASSLARGGVTYGYTFGSGTRLTVV.

The rearrangement joins TRBV5-1 to TRBJ2-3; possible D gene TRBD2, 6 bases. CDR1 SGHRS and CDR2 YFSETQ come from the germline V gene. The CDR3 covers 13 residues. V lost 4 bases and J 4 bases, leaving 10 bases between the germline ends. CDR3 nucleotide sequence: TGCGCCAGCAGCGGGCTAGCGCCAGATACGCAGTATTTT. It codes for CASSGLAPDTQYF.

The rearrangement links TRBV6-5 to TRBJ2-7; 7 positions agree with TRBD1. This CDR3 has 14 amino acids. The ends lost 2 bases at V and 2 bases at J; junction bases unmatched: 3. Germline V gives CDR1 MNHEY, CDR2 SVGAGI. CDR3 sequence (DNA): TGTGCCAGCAGTTACGGGCAGGGGGCCTACGAGCAGTACTTC. Residues: CASSYGQGAYEQYF.

This clone appeared once. The chain is built from TRBV28 and TRBJ1-1; 9 positions agree with TRBD1. Germline V lookup: CDR1 MDHEN, CDR2 SYDVKM. The CDR3 runs 14 residues. Trimming cost V 7 bases and J 8 bases; bases outside gene matches: 11. CDR3 sequence reads: CASIGDREYQEAFF. CDR3 DNA sequence: TGTGCCAGCATCGGGGACAGGGAATACCAAGAAGCTTTCTTT.

V and J are TRBV11-1 and TRBJ2-2; TRBD1 aligns across 7 bases. Trimming at V came to 3 bases and at J to 7 bases, leaving 2 bases not matched to a gene. The CDR3 consists of 13 residues. Germline lookup yields CDR1 SGHAT and CDR2 FQDESV (reference sequence). CDR3 nucleotide sequence: TGTGCCAGCAGCTTCGACAGGGTCGGGGAGCTGTTTTTT. This encodes CASSFDRVGELFF.

This chain connects TRBV2 to TRBJ2-7, with D unclear. The CDR3 is 12 amino acids. CDR1 and CDR2 (germline): SNHLY, FYNNEI. V was shortened by 1 base and J by 4 bases, with 5 bases between the two germline ends. The CDR3 nucleotides are TGTGCCAGCAGTGAAGTGAGATACGAGCAGTACTTC. Translation: CASSEVRYEQYF. Using reference TRBV2 and TRBJ2-7 for the parts outside the CDR3, the full variable domain is EPEVTQTPSHQVTQMGQEVILRCVPISNHLYFYWYRQILGQKVEFLVSFYNNEISEKSEIFDDQFSVERPDGSNFTLKIRSTKLEDSAMYFCASSEVRYEQYFGPGTRLTVT.

This chain joins TRBV19 and TRBJ1-3, with 7 bases lining up with TRBD1. The CDR3 spans 16 residues. The J segment lost 0 bases and the V segment lost 3 bases, leaving 5 bases of the junction unmatched. Germline CDR1 and CDR2: LNHDA and SQIVND (reference sequence). CDR3 bases: TGTGCCAGTAGTATGAGAAGGGACAGCTCTGGAAACACCATATATTTT. It is translated as CASSMRRDSSGNTIYF. The whole variable domain, remainder taken from reference TRBV19 and TRBJ1-3, is DGGITQSPKYLFRKEGQNVTLSCEQNLNHDAMYWYRQDPGQGLRLIYYSQIVNDFQKGDIAEGYSVSREKKESFPLTVTSAQKNPTAFYLCASSMRRDSSGNTIYFGEGSWLTVV.

V usage is TRBV6-6 and J usage is TRBJ2-7, with 10 nucleotides matching TRBD1. This CDR3 spans 14 amino acids. Looked up from germline, CDR1 is MNHNY and CDR2 is SVGAGI (reference sequence). The V gene end was trimmed by 11 bases and the J gene end by 1 base; junction bases not matched to a gene: 8. The CDR3 DNA reads TGTGCCTCTTCGAGGGGACAGGGGTCCTACGAGCAGTACTTC. This gives the protein CASSRGQGSYEQYF.

This clone was observed a handful of times. The V call is TRBV2, the J call TRBJ1-5; a weak D match, TRBD1 (5 bases). Between the trimmed V and J ends, which lost 7 bases and 6 bases, there was a span of 16 bases. CDR1 and CDR2 from the germline V gene are SNHLY and FYNNEI. CDR3 length: 14 amino acids. DNA for the CDR3: TGTGCCAGCACACTTTGGCAGGGCAGTCAGCCCCAGCATTTT. Residues: CASTLWQGSQPQHF.

The chain combines TRBV5-1 with TRBJ2-3, with TRBD2 matching over 8 bases. V lost 6 bases and J lost 4; bases outside the gene matches: 7. Germline CDR1 and CDR2: SGHRS and YFSETQ. This CDR3 is 14 amino acids long. CDR3 DNA sequence: TGCGCCAGCAAAGCGGGGGCCCTGTCAGATACGCAGTATTTT. Translation gives CASKAGALSDTQYF.

The DNA of the CDR3 is TGTGCCAGCAGACCAGGACAGGATAATTCACCCCTCCACTTT. Its protein is CASRPGQDNSPLHF. The chain uses TRBV7-8 and TRBJ1-6; 7 positions match TRBD1. V lost 6 bases, J lost 5 bases, and 4 bases stayed unmatched. Germline CDR1 SGHVS, CDR2 FQNEAQ. The CDR3 consists of 14 residues.

CDR3: CASSELYGPGSYNEQFF. The CDR3 DNA follows: TGTGCCAGCAGTGAACTATATGGACCGGGATCCTACAATGAGCAGTTCTTC. The rearrangement links TRBV6-1 to TRBJ2-1; D is perhaps TRBD2 (5 bases). Germline V gene sequence: CDR1 MNHNS, CDR2 SASEGT. The CDR3 spans 17 residues. Trimming removed 2 bases at V and 1 base at J, with 15 bases between.

This clone has just one count. The V and J genes are TRBV19 and TRBJ2-2, with 11 nucleotides matching TRBD2. Germline V gene lookup returns CDR1 LNHDA and CDR2 SQIVND (reference sequence). There are 15 residues in the CDR3. The V gene end was trimmed by 5 bases and the J gene end by 7 bases; junction bases not matched to a gene: 6. In DNA form, the CDR3 reads TGTGCCAGTAGTCCTAGCGGGGGGTCGGGCGGGGAGCTGTTTTTT. Translated, it gives CASSPSGGSGGELFF.

This clone was picked up one time. This chain links TRBV5-4 with TRBJ1-5, with D unresolved. Germline V gene lookup returns CDR1 SGHNT and CDR2 YYREEE (reference sequence). The V and J ends lost 4 bases and 9 bases respectively, with 20 bases between them. This CDR3 contains 15 residues. The CDR3 is CASSQDNAGQGPQHF. CDR3 nucleotides: TGTGCCAGCAGCCAAGATAATGCAGGCCAAGGGCCCCAGCATTTT.

The genes are TRBV5-8 and TRBJ1-2, with 7 bases fitting TRBD1. The CDR3 spans 13 residues. Trimming took 2 bases from V and 7 from J; bases not matched to a gene: 5. Germline CDR1 reads SGHTS; CDR2 reads YDEGEE. The CDR3, as DNA: TGTGCCAGCAGCTTCGACAGGGCGCCTGGCTACACCTTC. Translated, it gives CASSFDRAPGYTF. The variable domain in full, with the rest retrieved from reference TRBV5-8 and TRBJ1-2, is EAGVTQSPTHLIKTRGQQATLRCSPISGHTSVYWYQQALGLGLQFLLWYDEGEERNRGNFPPRFSGRQFPNYSSELNVNALELEDSALYLCASSFDRAPGYTFGSGTRLTVV.

This chain connects TRBV7-6 to TRBJ2-5, with D tentatively TRBD2 (6 bases). Germline CDR1 and CDR2: SGHVS and FNYEAQ. The CDR3 is 15 residues long. Trimming stripped 6 bases from V and 0 bases from J, with 14 bases between. In nucleotides, the CDR3 is TGTGCCAGCAGGCTTACCACGGGGGACCAAGAGACCCAGTACTTC. Residues: CASRLTTGDQETQYF. Full variable domain (rest looked up from reference TRBV7-6 and TRBJ2-5): GAGVSQSPRYKVTKRGQDVALRCDPISGHVSLYWYRQALGQGPEFLTYFNYEAQQDKSGLPNDRFSAERPEGSISTLTIQRTEQRDSAMYRCASRLTTGDQETQYFGPGTRLLVL.

This chain uses TRBV4-1 with TRBJ1-1; D is undetermined. With 4 bases removed from V and 4 bases from J, the gap between germline ends came to 19 bases. Germline CDR1 and CDR2: MGHRA and YSYEKL. This CDR3 is 16 amino acids long. The chain's CDR3 is CASSLRAGDTTTEAFF. Written as DNA, the CDR3 is TGCGCCAGCAGCCTGAGGGCGGGAGATACAACCACTGAAGCTTTCTTT.

The rearrangement links TRBV12-5 to TRBJ1-3; D is uncertain. Trimming removed 5 bases at V and 0 bases at J, with 11 bases between. Looked up from germline, CDR1 is LGHNT and CDR2 is FRNRAP. The CDR3 is 15 residues long. The CDR3 here is CASGLGSSSGNTIYF. The CDR3 DNA reads TGTGCTAGTGGTCTGGGGTCGAGCTCTGGAAACACCATATATTTT.

V usage is TRBV7-6 and J usage is TRBJ1-5; D is ambiguous. CDR3 size: 14 residues. From germline, CDR1 is SGHVS and CDR2 FNYEAQ. V shed 1 base and J shed 3 bases, with 7 bases lying between them. The CDR3 bases are TGTGCCAGCAGCTTAGGCAGTCTCAATCAGCCCCAGCATTTT. As protein: CASSLGSLNQPQHF.